The rows below give T cell receptor beta chains drawn from one sample of a study of T and B cells in COVID-19 patients. TCRdb passed the multiplex PCR reads through MiXCR, listing each CDR3 protein once. The sample consists of around 6,500 distinct CDR3 sequences, approximately 24% of them appearing once. Input material: blood. The origin of the receptors is a human donor with active COVID-19. Each CDR3 is given with its conserved first and last residue. A D gene is named only where the DNA matches it firmly. Some rows have no size entry. The others give once, few or many, or a class for an expanded clone.

abundance: NA
j_gene: TRBJ2-2
d_gene: NA
v_gene: TRBV7-2
CDR3aa: CASSLRDPLTGELFF
CDR3nt: TGTGCCAGCAGCTTGAGGGATCCACTCACCGGGGAGCTGTTTTTT

abundance: few
j_gene: TRBJ2-5
d_gene: NA
v_gene: TRBV7-6
CDR3aa: CASSFPTTTAQYF
CDR3nt: TGTGCCAGCAGCTTTCCTACAACGACGGCCCAGTACTTC

abundance: medium-sized
j_gene: TRBJ2-5
d_gene: TRBD1
v_gene: TRBV27
CDR3aa: CASSRDRPQETQYF
CDR3nt: TGTGCCAGCAGTCGGGACAGACCTCAAGAGACCCAGTACTTC

abundance: NA
j_gene: TRBJ2-3
d_gene: TRBD2
v_gene: TRBV28
CDR3aa: CASRFSGRDTQYF
CDR3nt: TGTGCCAGCCGATTTTCCGGGAGGGATACGCAGTATTTT

abundance: medium-sized
j_gene: TRBJ1-1
d_gene: NA
v_gene: TRBV11-3
CDR3aa: CASSQLRALSAGEAFF
CDR3nt: TGTGCCAGCAGCCAGCTAAGGGCGCTCTCAGCCGGTGAAGCTTTCTTT

abundance: NA
j_gene: TRBJ2-3
d_gene: NA
v_gene: TRBV6-2/TRBV6-3
CDR3aa: CASRGQGSAQYF
CDR3nt: TGTGCCAGCAGGGGACAAGGGTCTGCGCAGTATTTT

abundance: few
j_gene: TRBJ1-2
d_gene: NA
v_gene: TRBV12-3/TRBV12-4
CDR3aa: CAITIWASGGGYTF
CDR3nt: TGTGCCATCACCATTTGGGCTTCTGGCGGAGGCTACACCTTC

abundance: medium-sized
j_gene: TRBJ2-1
d_gene: NA
v_gene: TRBV27
CDR3aa: CASSPLNRGNNEQFF
CDR3nt: TGTGCCAGCAGTCCACTGAACCGGGGAAACAATGAGCAGTTCTTC

abundance: medium-sized
j_gene: TRBJ1-6
d_gene: TRBD1
v_gene: TRBV19
CDR3aa: CASRWGQGVRSPLHF
CDR3nt: TGTGCCAGTAGGTGGGGACAGGGGGTGCGGTCACCCCTCCACTTT

abundance: medium-sized
j_gene: TRBJ2-1
d_gene: TRBD2
v_gene: TRBV18
CDR3aa: CASSPPEGSGRREQFF
CDR3nt: TGTGCCAGCTCACCACCCGAGGGTAGCGGGAGAAGGGAGCAGTTCTTC

abundance: medium-sized
j_gene: TRBJ2-7
d_gene: NA
v_gene: TRBV11-3
CDR3aa: CASSLGPGVEQYF
CDR3nt: TGTGCCAGCAGCTTAGGCCCCGGGGTTGAGCAGTACTTC

abundance: NA
j_gene: TRBJ1-4
d_gene: NA
v_gene: TRBV5-1
CDR3aa: CASSSEPWTTNEKLFF
CDR3nt: TGCGCCAGCAGCTCCGAGCCATGGACAACTAATGAAAAACTGTTTTTT

abundance: large
j_gene: TRBJ2-1
d_gene: NA
v_gene: TRBV19
CDR3aa: CASGRDETNEQFF
CDR3nt: TGTGCCAGTGGCCGGGACGAAACCAATGAGCAGTTCTTC

abundance: few
j_gene: TRBJ1-1
d_gene: NA
v_gene: TRBV30
CDR3aa: CAWSPLYGGAQRNTEAFF
CDR3nt: TGTGCCTGGAGTCCTCTCTATGGGGGTGCCCAAAGGAACACTGAAGCTTTCTTT

abundance: medium-sized
j_gene: TRBJ2-7
d_gene: TRBD2
v_gene: TRBV19
CDR3aa: CASSIASGSYEQYF
CDR3nt: TGTGCCAGTAGTATAGCTAGCGGGTCCTACGAGCAGTACTTC

abundance: NA
j_gene: TRBJ1-4
d_gene: NA
v_gene: TRBV24-1
CDR3aa: CATSDPQINEKLFF
CDR3nt: TGTGCCACCAGTGACCCGCAGATAAATGAAAAACTGTTTTTT

abundance: NA
j_gene: TRBJ2-1
d_gene: TRBD2
v_gene: TRBV5-1
CDR3aa: CASSLPRERYNEQFF
CDR3nt: TGCGCCAGCAGCTTGCCGCGGGAGCGGTACAATGAGCAGTTCTTC

abundance: NA
j_gene: TRBJ1-1
d_gene: NA
v_gene: TRBV6-4
CDR3aa: CASSVTGGTEAFF
CDR3nt: TGTGCCAGCAGTGTCACCGGGGGCACTGAAGCTTTCTTT

abundance: medium-sized
j_gene: TRBJ2-2
d_gene: TRBD1
v_gene: TRBV27
CDR3aa: CASRRPTGGGTGELFF
CDR3nt: TGTGCCAGCCGACGACCAACAGGGGGCGGCACCGGGGAGCTGTTTTTT

abundance: NA
j_gene: TRBJ1-6
d_gene: NA
v_gene: TRBV5-6
CDR3aa: CASSLLGSPLHF
CDR3nt: TGTGCCAGCAGCCTCTTGGGGTCACCCCTCCACTTT

abundance: NA
j_gene: TRBJ1-2
d_gene: NA
v_gene: TRBV5-1
CDR3aa: CASSSFPLDHYGYTF
CDR3nt: TGCGCCAGCAGCTCCTTCCCACTGGATCACTATGGCTACACCTTC

abundance: NA
j_gene: TRBJ2-2
d_gene: NA
v_gene: TRBV11-3
CDR3aa: CASSLGDGEMLF
CDR3nt: TGTGCCAGCAGCTTAGGAGACGGGGAGATGTTGTTT

abundance: medium-sized
j_gene: TRBJ2-1
d_gene: TRBD1
v_gene: TRBV6-4
CDR3aa: CASSEYAGTGGENEQFF
CDR3nt: TGTGCCAGCAGCGAATACGCCGGGACAGGGGGCGAAAATGAGCAGTTCTTC

abundance: few
j_gene: TRBJ2-4
d_gene: NA
v_gene: TRBV6-5
CDR3aa: CASSFPFSGPKKNIQYF
CDR3nt: TGTGCCAGCAGTTTTCCCTTTTCGGGACCGAAAAAAAACATTCAGTACTTC

abundance: NA
j_gene: TRBJ2-5
d_gene: TRBD2
v_gene: TRBV9
CDR3aa: CASSVGSGGYQETQYF
CDR3nt: TGTGCCAGCAGCGTAGGCAGCGGGGGATACCAAGAGACCCAGTACTTC

abundance: NA
j_gene: TRBJ2-7
d_gene: NA
v_gene: TRBV20-1
CDR3aa: CSASFSLYEQYF
CDR3nt: TGCAGTGCTAGTTTCTCCCTCTACGAGCAGTACTTC

abundance: medium-sized
j_gene: TRBJ2-7
d_gene: TRBD1
v_gene: TRBV11-3
CDR3aa: CASSLMAGTAIYEQYF
CDR3nt: TGTGCCAGCAGCTTAATGGCTGGGACAGCTATTTACGAGCAGTACTTC

abundance: NA
j_gene: TRBJ1-6
d_gene: NA
v_gene: TRBV6-1
CDR3aa: CASRPRPNSPLHF
CDR3nt: TGTGCCAGCAGGCCTAGGCCCAATTCACCCCTCCACTTT

abundance: few
j_gene: TRBJ1-5
d_gene: NA
v_gene: TRBV27
CDR3aa: CASNPEEKSNQPQHF
CDR3nt: TGTGCCAGCAATCCCGAGGAGAAGAGCAATCAGCCCCAGCATTTT

abundance: medium-sized
j_gene: TRBJ2-7
d_gene: NA
v_gene: TRBV11-3
CDR3aa: CASSLGSGGPYEQYF
CDR3nt: TGTGCCAGCAGCTTAGGGAGCGGCGGGCCCTACGAGCAGTACTTC

abundance: NA
j_gene: TRBJ2-3
d_gene: TRBD1
v_gene: TRBV20-1
CDR3aa: CSAPTDRGADTQYF
CDR3nt: TGCAGTGCTCCTACCGACAGGGGGGCAGATACGCAGTATTTT

abundance: NA
j_gene: TRBJ2-1
d_gene: TRBD2
v_gene: TRBV6-6
CDR3aa: CASNGLAGRVGNEQFF
CDR3nt: TGTGCCAGCAATGGACTAGCGGGAAGGGTTGGTAATGAGCAGTTCTTC

abundance: NA
j_gene: TRBJ2-7
d_gene: TRBD2
v_gene: TRBV20-1
CDR3aa: CSARRLAGGPPYEQYF
CDR3nt: TGCAGTGCTAGGAGGCTAGCGGGAGGGCCCCCCTACGAGCAGTACTTC

abundance: NA
j_gene: TRBJ2-3
d_gene: NA
v_gene: TRBV5-1
CDR3aa: CASSPPIGQDTQYF
CDR3nt: TGCGCCAGCAGCCCACCTATAGGGCAAGATACGCAGTATTTT

abundance: NA
j_gene: TRBJ1-1
d_gene: TRBD1
v_gene: TRBV6-5
CDR3aa: CASSYRGLGDTEAFF
CDR3nt: TGTGCCAGCAGTTACAGGGGGCTGGGGGACACTGAAGCTTTCTTT

abundance: medium-sized
j_gene: TRBJ2-2
d_gene: NA
v_gene: TRBV27
CDR3aa: CASSSLRVEELFF
CDR3nt: TGTGCCAGCAGTTCCTTGAGAGTGGAGGAGCTGTTTTTT